This T cell receptor beta chain is drawn from a study of cytomegalovirus exposure and HLA in healthy donors. Points from the study as a whole: It was shown in a later analysis that HLA-associated TCR beta chains were more clonally expanded than other, equally common chains. Most TCR sequences were uncommon, yet certain public TCRs appeared in many donors.

The CDR3 is made up of 20 amino acids. Amplification used 60 Vbeta primers and 13 Jbeta primers. Study processing details: In a later analysis, 79 million or so unique TCR beta chains included roughly 11 million shared by two or more donors. Profiled with immunoSEQ multiplex PCR; TCRdb holds only in-frame clones, not every one. D and trimming come from the DNA, and the V and J calls and clone size come from that table. The sample shows 160,000 or so clones, roughly 79% of them seen only once. As to this clone: Its antigen is unidentified.

This sequence joins TRBV12-1 and TRBJ2-7; the D call TRBD2 from the table was never checked on the DNA. TRBV12-1 is a recognized pseudogene. The origin of this receptor is a man aged 40-49 years in good health and CMV-seropositive. The specimen sequenced was PBMCs. CDR3 protein: CASSFAQPSLAGGTSYEQYF. The CDR3 bases are TGTGCCAGCAGCTTTGCGCAGCCCTCACTAGCGGGAGGTACCTCCTACGAGCAGTACTTC.